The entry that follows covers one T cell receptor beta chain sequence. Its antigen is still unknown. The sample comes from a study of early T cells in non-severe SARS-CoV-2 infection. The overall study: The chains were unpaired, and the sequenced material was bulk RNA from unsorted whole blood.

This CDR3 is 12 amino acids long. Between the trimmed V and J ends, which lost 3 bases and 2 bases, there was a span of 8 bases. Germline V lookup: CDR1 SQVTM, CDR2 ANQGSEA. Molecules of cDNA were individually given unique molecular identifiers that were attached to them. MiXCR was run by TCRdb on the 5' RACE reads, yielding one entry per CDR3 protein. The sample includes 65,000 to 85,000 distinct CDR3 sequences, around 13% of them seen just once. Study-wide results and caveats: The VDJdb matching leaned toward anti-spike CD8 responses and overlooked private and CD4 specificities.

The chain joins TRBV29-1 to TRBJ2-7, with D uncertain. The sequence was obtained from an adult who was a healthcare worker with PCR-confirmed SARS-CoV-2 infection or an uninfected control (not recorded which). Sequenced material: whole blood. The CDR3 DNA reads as TGCAGCGTTGAGGTACTCCCCTACGAGCAGTACTTC. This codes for CSVEVLPYEQYF.